This T cell receptor beta chain was sequenced during a study of blood T cell repertoires in COVID-19. Per the original data handling: Nucleated cell number was recorded as an estimate derived from reference gene primer amplification. Assay used: immunoSEQ multiplex PCR; TCRdb lists only in-frame clones, some missing. The V and J calls and clone size come from that table; D and trimming were worked out from the DNA. The sample yields approximately 120,000 clones, around three quarters seen once. This clone occurred once. The CDR3 is made up of 15 amino acids. Germline values: CDR1 SGHTA, CDR2 FQGNSA. Trimming cost V 1 base and J 5 bases, with 12 bases left between them.

The V and J genes are TRBV7-2 and TRBJ1-5; D is possibly TRBD1 (5 bases). This receptor was identified in a man between 40 and 49 years old with active or convalescent COVID-19. Sequenced material: peripheral blood. The CDR3 DNA sequence: TGTGCCAGCAGCTTAGGCCCAGGGAAGCATCAGCCCCAGCATTTT. Protein: CASSLGPGKHQPQHF.